The clone carrying this T cell receptor beta chain was recorded a few times. The antigen remains undetermined. TCR beta cDNA libraries had unique molecular identifiers. When roughly 0.85 to 11 million T cells were used, they gave about 540,000 cDNA molecules. TCRdb redid the calling of the PCR reads with MiXCR, one entry per CDR3 protein. The profile shows approximately 660,000 distinct CDR3 sequences, 55% to 70% of them singletons. This entry belongs to a study of post-analysis software for immune sequencing data. Across the whole study: The study covered relapsing-remitting, secondary progressive and progressive-relapsing courses of multiple sclerosis. Findings and limits, study-wide: Strong co-clustering by F measure was evident for samples that had been prepared in the same batch. Compared against controls, patients with multiple sclerosis displayed significantly lower normalized Chao1 diversity.

This TCR derives from a girl aged 2-15 years with multiple sclerosis. The specimen sequenced was blood.

The CDR3 loop reads CSASTVLAGGTSTDTQYF. The CDR3 DNA sequence: TGCAGTGCCTCGACCGTGCTAGCGGGGGGGACCAGCACAGATACGCAGTATTTT. The rearrangement links TRBV20-1 to TRBJ2-3, with TRBD2 matching 12 bases. With 6 bases clipped from V and 0 bases from J, the junction kept 13 bases outside the gene matches. The CDR3 is 18 amino acids. Germline V gene lookup returns CDR1 DFQATT and CDR2 SNEGSKA (reference sequence).